The clone carrying this T cell receptor (beta chain) was picked up a small number of times. The antigen remains unidentified. The entry originates in a study of CD8+ T cells in alopecia areata. The study's findings and limits: Unlike in mice, where it was clearer, TCR sharing across patients was less clear, possibly HLA-related.

RNA was isolated and reverse transcribed to cDNA, the sequencing template. Only in-frame clones appear in the TCRdb table, and some are missing; sequencing was by immunoSEQ multiplex PCR. The repertoire holds about 110,000 clones, approximately 59% seen once, with under 25% in the top ten. Deletions cut 10 bases from V and 9 bases from J, with 19 bases between. The CDR3 loop spans 13 amino acids. Germline CDR1 and CDR2: LNHDA and SQIVND (reference sequence). The authors sorted CD4+ and CD8+ T cells from PBMCs. The rearrangement links TRBV19 to TRBJ2-1, with unresolved D. The specimen sequenced was CD8+ T cells sorted from blood. The sequence was collected from a human donor in good health. CDR3 nucleotide sequence: TGTGCCACCAAGGGTCCGATCCAACCTGAGCAGTTCTTC. Translation: CATKGPIQPEQFF.